This TCR beta chain was identified in a study of a mutant IDH1 vaccine in newly diagnosed glioma. Profiling relied on immunoSEQ multiplex PCR, and the TCRdb table lists in-frame clones only, not all of them. The data contain over 30,000 clones, approximately 80% of them singletons. This CDR3 is built from 13 residues. Germline V gene lookup returns CDR1 MNHEY and CDR2 SVGAGI. The V gene lost 7 bases and the J gene lost 5 bases, with 14 bases spanning the gap. This sample's time point: baseline, week 1 (first vaccination visit). Treatment of the sample: pre-vaccination baseline after standard-of-care therapy.

This receptor was identified in a man in his forties or fifties with glioma. Some clones in this sample may be carry-over from other donors' samples. Here the sequenced sample was peripheral blood mononuclear cells (PBMCs), taken from a glioma patient treated with radiotherapy, temozolomide or both. The rearrangement links TRBV6-5 to TRBJ2-5; D might be TRBD2 (6 bases). CDR3 region: CASNPGSRETQYF. In DNA, the CDR3 is TGTGCCAGCAACCCCGGGAGTAGGGAGACCCAGTACTTC.